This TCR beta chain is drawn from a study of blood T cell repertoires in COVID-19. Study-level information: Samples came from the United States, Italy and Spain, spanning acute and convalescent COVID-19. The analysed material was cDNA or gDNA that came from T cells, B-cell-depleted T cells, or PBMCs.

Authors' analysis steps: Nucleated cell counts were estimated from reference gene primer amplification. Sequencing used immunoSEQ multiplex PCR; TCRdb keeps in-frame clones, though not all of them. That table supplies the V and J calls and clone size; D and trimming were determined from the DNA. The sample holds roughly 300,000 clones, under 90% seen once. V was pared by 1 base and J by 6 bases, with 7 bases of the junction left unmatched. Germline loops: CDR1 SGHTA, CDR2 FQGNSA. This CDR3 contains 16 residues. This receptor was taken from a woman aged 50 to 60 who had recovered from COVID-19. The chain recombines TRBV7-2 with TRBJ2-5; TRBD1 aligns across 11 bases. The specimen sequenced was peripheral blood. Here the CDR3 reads CASSLGTGGGRQTQYF. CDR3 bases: TGTGCCAGCAGCTTAGGGACAGGGGGCGGAAGGCAGACCCAGTACTTC.